One and the same sample provided the 21 T cell receptor beta chains below, sequenced in a study of blood T cell repertoires in COVID-19. Data came from immunoSEQ multiplex PCR; TCRdb stores just in-frame clones and leaves some out. Among approximately 100,000 clones listed, 88% were seen once. The specimen was peripheral blood. The receptors stem from a woman aged 55-69 years with acute or convalescent COVID-19.

The chain employs TRBV7-6 and TRBJ2-2; TRBD1 aligns across 7 bases. The CDR3 has 16 residues. J was trimmed by 0 bases and V by 0 bases; bases with no gene match: 1. Germline CDR1 and CDR2: SGHVS and FNYEAQ. CDR3 nucleotide sequence: TGTGCCAGCAGCTTAGCTACAGGGGCGAACACCGGGGAGCTGTTTTTT. As protein: CASSLATGANTGELFF.

This sequence joins TRBV18 and TRBJ1-1; the D gene is possibly TRBD1 (5 bases). The length of the CDR3 is 13 residues. Trimming stripped 5 bases from V and 1 base from J, with 8 bases between. Germline-derived CDR1 and CDR2 are KGHSH and LQKENI. CDR3 sequence (DNA): TGTGCCAGCTCAACGACAGAGAACACTGAAGCTTTCTTT. Residues: CASSTTENTEAFF.

This clone is a singleton in its sample. This chain joins TRBV3-1 (or the pseudogene TRBV3-2) and TRBJ2-3; 12 nucleotides align to TRBD2. The germline V gene encodes CDR1 LGHDT and CDR2 YNNKEL (reference sequence). The CDR3 sequence is 16 residues long. J lost 6 bases, V lost 1 base, and 5 bases had no gene match. The CDR3 coding sequence is TGTGCCAGCAGCCAAGGACTAGCGGGAGTCGGTGATACGCAGTATTTT. This encodes CASSQGLAGVGDTQYF.

The J gene is TRBJ1-4, the V gene TRBV28, with 9 bases fitting TRBD1. Germline V CDR1 and CDR2: MDHEN, SYDVKM. This CDR3 region has 16 residues. V shed 4 bases, J shed 1 base, and the junction held 4 bases outside the gene matches. The CDR3 loop is CASSSQGAVTNEKLFF. DNA of the CDR3: TGTGCCAGCAGTTCACAGGGGGCTGTAACTAATGAAAAACTGTTTTTT.

The chain carries TRBV5-4 and TRBJ1-5; a possible D gene is TRBD1 (6 bases). Trimming took off 0 bases at V and 3 bases at J, with 13 bases between the two ends. The length of the CDR3 is 16 residues. Germline V gives CDR1 SGHNT, CDR2 YYREEE (reference sequence). CDR3 bases: TGTGCCAGCAGCTTGGGAACCGGGACACCCAATCAGCCCCAGCATTTT. Protein sequence: CASSLGTGTPNQPQHF.

The rearrangement uses TRBV30 and TRBJ2-7; possible D gene TRBD2, 6 bases. V shed 3 bases and J shed 6 bases, with 12 bases lying between them. The CDR3 consists of 12 residues. The germline CDR1 and CDR2 sequences are GTSNPN and SVGIG (reference sequence). The CDR3 sequence is CAWRPSVLEQYF. The CDR3 nucleotides read TGTGCCTGGAGACCTAGCGTACTCGAGCAGTACTTC.

J is TRBJ2-7 and V is TRBV28; TRBD2 aligns across 9 bases. V was pared by 5 bases and J by 2 bases, with 7 bases of the junction left unmatched. Germline V gene lookup returns CDR1 MDHEN and CDR2 SYDVKM. The CDR3 has 15 amino acids. CDR3 protein: CASSPSAGGTYEQYF. For the CDR3, the DNA is TGTGCCAGCAGTCCCTCAGCGGGAGGCACCTACGAGCAGTACTTC.

As to this clone: At one end the junction does not follow the germline gene, possibly because of a read error. CDR3 sequence reads: CASRRQGSEKAF. CDR3 nucleotides: TGTGCCAGCCGACGACAGGGTTCGGAAAAAGCGTTC. The V gene is TRBV6-6, the J gene TRBJ2-7, with 7 bases identical to TRBD1. Germline CDR1 reads MNHNY; CDR2 reads SVGAGI (reference sequence). The CDR3 is 12 residues long.

This chain joins TRBV6-5 and TRBJ1-4, with 8 bases matching TRBD1. This CDR3 is built from 15 residues. Germline CDR1 MNHEY, CDR2 SVGAGI. J was trimmed by 8 bases and V by 7 bases; bases with no gene match: 12. The CDR3: CASTDWRQGKEKLFF. CDR3 DNA sequence: TGTGCCAGCACCGATTGGAGACAGGGGAAAGAAAAACTGTTTTTT.

This clone was observed a single time. The chain carries TRBV21-1 and TRBJ2-1; the D segment call TRBD2 is taken from the table without a DNA check. TRBV21-1 is a pseudogene. CDR3 length: 17 amino acids. The DNA of the CDR3 is TGTGCCAGCAGCAAAGGGACTAGCGGGAGTAGTTACAATGAGCAGTTCTTC. Residues: CASSKGTSGSSYNEQFF.

About this clone: The same CDR3 also results from other DNA sequences found in this sample. This sequence joins TRBV27 and TRBJ2-1; 9 nucleotides agree with TRBD2. Germline V lookup: CDR1 MNHEY, CDR2 SMNVEV (reference sequence). This CDR3 has 15 amino acids. J lost 4 bases, V lost 2 bases, and 3 bases had no gene match. The DNA for the CDR3 is TGTGCCAGCAGTTTAAGGCTAGCGGGGTACAATGAGCAGTTCTTC. This encodes CASSLRLAGYNEQFF.

The chain links TRBV12-3 or TRBV12-4 to TRBJ1-2; TRBD1 is a possible D gene (6 bases). V lost 3 bases to trimming and J lost 4 bases, with 9 bases between them. The CDR3 contains 13 residues. The CDR3 sequence is CASSLGGAYGYTF. As DNA, the CDR3 is TGTGCCAGCAGTTTGGGGGGGGCCTATGGCTACACCTTC.

The rearrangement uses TRBV27 and TRBJ1-2; D not resolved. The CDR3 is 16 amino acids. Germline-derived CDR1 and CDR2 are MNHEY and SMNVEV (reference sequence). The V and J ends lost 5 bases and 7 bases respectively, with 23 bases between them. The CDR3 reads CASSPSRALGLSGYTF. The CDR3 DNA is TGTGCCAGCAGTCCGAGCCGGGCCCTTGGACTATCTGGCTACACCTTC.

The rearrangement links TRBV2 to TRBJ2-6; a weak D match, TRBD2 (6 bases). The length of the CDR3 is 17 residues. V lost 7 bases to trimming and J lost 1 base, with 17 bases between them. Germline CDR1 reads SNHLY; CDR2 reads FYNNEI. CDR3 loop: CASNREYFDSGANVLTF. For the CDR3, the DNA is TGTGCCAGCAACCGGGAGTATTTTGATTCTGGGGCCAACGTCCTGACTTTC.

The J gene is TRBJ2-1, the V gene TRBV19; 12 nucleotides match TRBD2. Germline assignment: CDR1 LNHDA and CDR2 SQIVND (reference sequence). The CDR3 runs 15 residues. After removal of 2 bases from V and 6 bases from J, the junction contained 2 bases not matched to a gene. The CDR3 region has the DNA TGTGCCAGTAGTATATTGACTAGCGGGAGCAATGAGCAGTTCTTC. It encodes CASSILTSGSNEQFF. The entire variable domain, with the rest obtained from reference TRBV19 and TRBJ2-1, is as follows: DGGITQSPKYLFRKEGQNVTLSCEQNLNHDAMYWYRQDPGQGLRLIYYSQIVNDFQKGDIAEGYSVSREKKESFPLTVTSAQKNPTAFYLCASSILTSGSNEQFFGPGTRLTVL.

Regarding this clone: Germline is not matched at one junction end, which may reflect a read error. J is TRBJ1-5 and V is TRBV2; weak D call: TRBD1 (5 bases). The CDR3 covers 13 residues. CDR1 is SNHLY and CDR2 is FYNNEI in the germline V gene. The CDR3 spells CASREGENQPQHF. DNA for the CDR3: TGTGCCAGCAGAGAAGGGGAGAATCAGCCCCAGCATTTT.

This clone has only a few counts. V is TRBV5-8 and J is TRBJ2-1; D gene uncertain. Germline-derived CDR1 and CDR2 are SGHTS and YDEGEE. The CDR3 is 17 residues long. Trimming pared 7 bases from V and 4 bases from J, leaving 24 bases between. Here the CDR3 DNA reads TGTGCCAGCCGCGAAGCTGGAGCAGTACATGGGTACAATGAGCAGTTCTTC. As protein: CASREAGAVHGYNEQFF.

The chain carries TRBV5-1 and TRBJ2-2; D remains unclear. V lost 3 bases, J lost 5 bases, and 8 bases lay in between. The CDR3 consists of 13 residues. Germline V gene sequence: CDR1 SGHRS, CDR2 YFSETQ. In DNA form, the CDR3 reads TGCGCCAGCAGCTCTTACCAGACCGGGGAGCTGTTTTTT. This sequence encodes CASSSYQTGELFF.

The chain links TRBV9 to TRBJ2-1; the D gene is possibly TRBD2 (5 bases). Germline lookup yields CDR1 SGDLS and CDR2 YYNGEE. This CDR3 has 13 residues. Trimming removed 0 bases at V and 6 bases at J, with 7 bases between. This chain's CDR3 is CASSVVGSNEQFF. In DNA, the CDR3 is TGTGCCAGCAGCGTAGTAGGGAGCAATGAGCAGTTCTTC.

The chain joins TRBV7-8 to TRBJ1-1; 7 bases are shared with TRBD1. Germline lookup yields CDR1 SGHVS and CDR2 FQNEAQ. The J segment lost 2 bases and the V segment lost 2 bases, leaving 2 bases of the junction unmatched. The CDR3 totals 14 residues. DNA of the CDR3: TGTGCCAGCAGCTTAAACAGGGGAAACACTGAAGCTTTCTTT. It specifies CASSLNRGNTEAFF.

The chain employs TRBV14 and TRBJ2-1; D gene ambiguous. Germline V gene sequence: CDR1 SGHDN, CDR2 FVKESK. Trimming took off 2 bases at V and 7 bases at J, with 9 bases between the two ends. The CDR3 sequence is 13 residues long. CDR3 in DNA: TGTGCCAGCAGCCAACCAGCGAGAAATGAGCAGTTCTTC. It is translated as CASSQPARNEQFF.